This T cell receptor (beta chain) derives from a study of T cell responses to AZD1222 COVID-19 vaccine. The overall study: Investigators merged groups given second doses at roughly 4 or roughly 12 weeks. Whole-study results and caveats: At baseline, seropositivity was found in only a handful of AZD1222 recipients. Sampled repertoires all dated from after the peak T cell response. Receipt of two AZD1222 doses was followed by a rise in Spike-specific TCR breadth and depth.

The CDR3 extends over 15 amino acids. Trimming pared 5 bases from V and 1 base from J, leaving 14 bases between. The V gene's germline CDR1 is SGHTA and CDR2 FQGTGA. Remarks on this clone: The target antigen is unknown.

Profiled with immunoSEQ multiplex PCR; TCRdb holds only in-frame clones, not every one. Counted here are 100,000 or so clones, 70% to 90% occurring once; the ten biggest clones make up around 3.1%. This chain links TRBV7-3 with TRBJ1-2, with D unclear. The receptor comes from an adult in good health. The source was peripheral blood, collected on day 0 of AZD1222 vaccination. The DNA for the CDR3 is TGTGCCAGCAGCCCCAATGGTGATTATAACTATGGCTACACCTTC. It specifies CASSPNGDYNYGYTF. The whole variable domain, filled in from reference TRBV7-3 and TRBJ1-2, reads GAGVSQTPSNKVTEKGKYVELRCDPISGHTALYWYRQSLGQGPEFLIYFQGTGAADDSGLPNDRFFAVRPEGSVSTLKIQRTERGDSAVYLCASSPNGDYNYGYTFGSGTRLTVV.